This TCR beta chain was sequenced during a study of identifying expanded T cells in peripheral blood. The CDR3 loop spans 12 amino acids. V was clipped by 3 bases and J by 2 bases, with 6 bases between them. Germline values: CDR1 SGHDT, CDR2 YYEEEE. As for this clone: Its target is unknown.

This table comes from immunoSEQ multiplex PCR, and its TCRdb copy is limited to in-frame clones, with some not included. The sample consists of more than 75,000 clones, about nine tenths of them appearing once. Whole-study results and caveats: Differentially abundant clones: approximately 1.3 between replicates, approximately 16 at approximately two weeks, less than 25 at four. Clone count variance between two-week samples rose with total template count.

During the collection period, no donor immune events like infections were recorded. Source material: blood. The chain links TRBV5-6 to TRBJ2-7; no clear D. This sequence was found in a person aged 18-70 years in good health. The CDR3 DNA reads as TGTGCCAGCAGCTCCTCTACCTACGAGCAGTACTTC. Its translation: CASSSSTYEQYF.